The TCR beta chain described here comes from a study of T cells in narcolepsy (dated by TCRdb to 2016 to 2019). A note on the overall study: Healthy control donors were enrolled in the study alongside patients who had narcolepsy type 1 or type 2 (NT1, NT2). The study used TCR Vbeta sequencing to track clonotypes in blood and CSF while looking for autoreactive T cells in narcolepsy patients that target self-antigens of hypocretin neurons (hypocretin, TRIB2). General conclusions and limits of the study: Some blood memory CD4+ repertoires from patients and controls contained no sequences matching autoreactive T cell clones. According to the report, autoreactive clonotypes were detected serially in the blood of the same patients and of different patients, but not in healthy controls. Patients and controls had comparable numbers of sequenced blood memory CD4+ clonotypes, averaging about 40,000 and 33,000, respectively. Plots comparing CSF and blood CD4+ T cell clonotypes from the same patient highlighted HCRT-specific and TRIB2-specific autoreactive clonotypes.

For TCR Vbeta sequencing, memory CD4+ T cells were sorted ex vivo from the peripheral blood of both healthy controls and narcolepsy patients. Reading the germline V gene gives CDR1 MNHEY and CDR2 SVGAGI. The CDR3 measures 12 amino acids from cysteine to phenylalanine. The sequence is cut down to CDR3 DNA, 36 bases in frame from base 1. Deletion took 6 bases off V and 3 bases off J, with a span of 8 bases between the germline ends. About this clone: What antigen it recognizes has not been identified. No much larger clone is present one base from it, and per-base qualities are unavailable.

The library was built by means of the immunoSEQ multiplex PCR assay. In its TCRdb copy, this immuneACCESS table keeps in-frame sequences only and misses some clones. Where compared with another copy, unresolved V genes explain less than half of these, and the others have no known cause. The sample table records 25,000 to 30,000 clones; roughly four fifths of these occur just once. The biggest ten clones account for approximately 0.98% of the sample. This TCR was sampled from a human donor in good health. The sequenced sample consisted of memory (CD45RA-) CD4+ T cells from blood. The cell subset or site label for this specimen denotes: memory T cells sorted ex vivo from peripheral blood. This sequence uses TRBV6-5 and TRBJ1-1, with a weak D call of TRBD1 (5 bases match). This receptor carries the CDR3 CASRRGDTEAFF. The DNA reads TGTGCCAGCAGGAGAGGGGACACTGAAGCTTTCTTT.